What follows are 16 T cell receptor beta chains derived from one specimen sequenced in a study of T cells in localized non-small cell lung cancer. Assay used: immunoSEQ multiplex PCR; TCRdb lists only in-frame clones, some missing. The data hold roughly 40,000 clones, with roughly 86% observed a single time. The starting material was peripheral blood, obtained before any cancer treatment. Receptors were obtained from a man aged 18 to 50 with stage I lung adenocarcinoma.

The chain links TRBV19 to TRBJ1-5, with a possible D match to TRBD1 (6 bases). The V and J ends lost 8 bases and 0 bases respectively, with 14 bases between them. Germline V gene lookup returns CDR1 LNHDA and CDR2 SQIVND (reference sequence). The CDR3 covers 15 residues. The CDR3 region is CASWGGAVSNQPQHF. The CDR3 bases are TGTGCCAGTTGGGGGGGGGCCGTTAGCAATCAGCCCCAGCATTTT.

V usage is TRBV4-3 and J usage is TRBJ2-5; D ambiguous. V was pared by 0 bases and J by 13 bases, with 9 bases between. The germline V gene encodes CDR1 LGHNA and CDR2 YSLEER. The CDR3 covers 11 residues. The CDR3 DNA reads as TGCGCCAGCAGCCAAGAGGTCCTACCGTACTTC. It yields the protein CASSQEVLPYF.

As DNA, the CDR3 is TGTGCCTGGAGTCCTCAGAGGCAGGGGAGAGCCCAGCATTTT. Protein: CAWSPQRQGRAQHF. The chain couples TRBV30 to TRBJ1-5, with a weak D call TRBD1 (6 bases). CDR3 length: 14 amino acids. Trimming removed 2 bases at V and 11 bases at J, with 19 bases between. Germline CDR1 GTSNPN, CDR2 SVGIG (reference sequence).

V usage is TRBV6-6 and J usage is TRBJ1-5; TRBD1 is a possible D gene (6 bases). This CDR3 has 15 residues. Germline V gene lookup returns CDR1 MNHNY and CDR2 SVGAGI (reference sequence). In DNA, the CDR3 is TGTGCTCCGACTCCGGGGGGCTTCGGCAATCAGCCCCAGCATTTT. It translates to CAPTPGGFGNQPQHF.

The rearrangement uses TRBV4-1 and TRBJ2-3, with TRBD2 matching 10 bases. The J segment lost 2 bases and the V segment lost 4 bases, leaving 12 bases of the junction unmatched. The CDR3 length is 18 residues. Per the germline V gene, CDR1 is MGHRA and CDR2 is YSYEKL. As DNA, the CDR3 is TGCGCCAGCAGCCCAAGAACTGGAGCGGGGGGGAACACAGATACGCAGTATTTT. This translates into CASSPRTGAGGNTDTQYF.

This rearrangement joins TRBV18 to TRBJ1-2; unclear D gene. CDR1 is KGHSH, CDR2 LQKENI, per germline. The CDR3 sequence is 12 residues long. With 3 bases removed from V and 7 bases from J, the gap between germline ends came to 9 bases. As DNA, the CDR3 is TGTGCCAGCTCACCTGACAATCCTGGCTACACCTTC. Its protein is CASSPDNPGYTF.

CDR3 region: CASSIRTGAKDEQFF. In DNA, the CDR3 is TGTGCCAGCAGCATACGGACAGGGGCGAAGGATGAGCAGTTCTTC. The chain couples TRBV7-9 to TRBJ2-1; 9 bases are shared with TRBD1. The CDR3 spans 15 residues. Germline V CDR1 and CDR2: SEHNR, FQNEAQ (reference sequence). Trimming at V came to 5 bases and at J to 8 bases, leaving 10 bases not matched to a gene.

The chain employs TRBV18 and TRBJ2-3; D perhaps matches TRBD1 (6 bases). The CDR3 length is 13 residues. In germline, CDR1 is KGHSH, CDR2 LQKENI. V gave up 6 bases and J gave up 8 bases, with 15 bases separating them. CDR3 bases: TGTGCCAGCTCCCAGGGGTTGGGAGCTACGCAGTATTTT. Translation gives CASSQGLGATQYF.

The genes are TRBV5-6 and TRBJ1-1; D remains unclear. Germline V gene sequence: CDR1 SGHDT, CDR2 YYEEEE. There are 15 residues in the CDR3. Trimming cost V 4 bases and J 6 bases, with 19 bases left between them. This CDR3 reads CASSPWMGVGAEAFF. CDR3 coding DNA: TGTGCCAGCAGCCCGTGGATGGGTGTTGGGGCTGAAGCTTTCTTT.

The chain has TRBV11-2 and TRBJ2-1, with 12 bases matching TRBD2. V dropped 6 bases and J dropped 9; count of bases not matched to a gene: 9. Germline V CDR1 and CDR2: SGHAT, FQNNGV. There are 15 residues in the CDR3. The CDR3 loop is CASRITSGGSSEQFF. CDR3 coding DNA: TGTGCCAGCAGAATTACTAGCGGGGGGTCGAGTGAGCAGTTCTTC.

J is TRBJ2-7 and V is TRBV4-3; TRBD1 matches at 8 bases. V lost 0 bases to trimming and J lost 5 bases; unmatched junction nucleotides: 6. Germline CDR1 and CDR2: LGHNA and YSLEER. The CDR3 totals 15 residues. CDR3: CASSQDQGAGDEQYF. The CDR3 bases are TGCGCCAGCAGCCAAGATCAGGGGGCAGGTGACGAGCAGTACTTC.

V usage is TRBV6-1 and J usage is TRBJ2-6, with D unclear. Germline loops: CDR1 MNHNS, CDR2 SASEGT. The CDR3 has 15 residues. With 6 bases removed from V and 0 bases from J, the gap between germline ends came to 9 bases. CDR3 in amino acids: CASSPGLSGANVLTF. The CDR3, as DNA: TGTGCCAGCAGCCCCGGCCTCTCTGGGGCCAACGTCCTGACTTTC.

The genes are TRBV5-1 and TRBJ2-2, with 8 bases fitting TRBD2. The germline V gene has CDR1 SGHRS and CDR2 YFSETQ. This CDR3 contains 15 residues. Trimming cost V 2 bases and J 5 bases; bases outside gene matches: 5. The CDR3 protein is CASSFSGAETGELFF. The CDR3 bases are TGCGCCAGCAGCTTTAGCGGGGCAGAAACCGGGGAGCTGTTTTTT.

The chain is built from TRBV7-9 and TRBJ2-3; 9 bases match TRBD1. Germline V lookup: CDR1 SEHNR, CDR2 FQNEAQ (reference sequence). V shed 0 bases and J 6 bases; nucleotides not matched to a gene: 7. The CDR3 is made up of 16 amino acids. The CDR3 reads CASSLAGQGRVDTQYF. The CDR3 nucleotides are TGTGCCAGCAGCTTAGCCGGACAGGGGAGGGTTGATACGCAGTATTTT.

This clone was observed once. The CDR3 DNA reads TGTGCCTGGGGTAGGGACTTATCATTGAACACTGAAGCTTTCTTT. Translating gives CAWGRDLSLNTEAFF. V is TRBV30 and J is TRBJ1-1, with D possibly matching TRBD1 (5 bases). CDR1 is GTSNPN, CDR2 SVGIG, per germline (reference sequence). The CDR3 length is 15 residues. V was clipped by 5 bases and J by 0 bases, with 16 bases between them.

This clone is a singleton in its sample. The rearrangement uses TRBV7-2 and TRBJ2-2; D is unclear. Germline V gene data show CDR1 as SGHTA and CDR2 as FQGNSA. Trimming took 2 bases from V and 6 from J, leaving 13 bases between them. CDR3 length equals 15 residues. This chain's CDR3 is CASSLSNPVAGELFF. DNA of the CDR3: TGTGCCAGCAGCTTAAGCAACCCGGTCGCCGGGGAGCTGTTTTTT.